This T cell receptor (beta chain) was retrieved from a study of T-cell memory formation after mild COVID-19. Study-wide results and limits: Researchers report contracting CD4+ clones mostly in CM and EM, with CD8+ clones in EMRA.

TCRdb used MiXCR to reprocess the 5' RACE reads, holding one entry per CDR3 protein. Found here are about 210,000 distinct CDR3 sequences, over 9.5% of them singletons; the top ten hold 2.5% to 3.5%. Concerning this clonotype itself: Its target is not known.

Trimming left V 7 bases short and J 2 bases short, with 9 bases between. The CDR3 totals 13 residues. The V gene's germline CDR1 is MNHEY and CDR2 SVGAGI. Sequenced input: PBMCs or a T cell subset sorted from them (not recorded which). The sequence derives from a young man who had mild COVID-19 (a few samples of this study predate the infection). Cell type and time point are not known. The rearrangement links TRBV6-5 to TRBJ1-5, with a possible D match to TRBD1 (5 bases). The chain's CDR3 is CASKRDGNQPQHF. The CDR3 coding sequence is TGTGCCAGCAAACGGGACGGCAATCAGCCCCAGCATTTT.